The rows below give T cell receptor beta chains drawn from one sample of a study of OX40 agonist ivuxolimab in advanced cancers. TCRdb keeps only in-frame clones here, not all; method: immunoSEQ multiplex PCR. The top ten clones hold about an eighth of a sample with approximately 62,000 clones, about 91% of them seen once. The material sequenced was CD4+ or CD8+ T cells sorted from blood, taken in a trial of the OX40 agonist ivuxolimab. These receptors originate from an adult with an advanced solid tumor such as melanoma, head and neck, liver or kidney cancer. Each CDR3 is given with its conserved first and last residue. The order of the fields is clone size, D gene, J gene, V gene, CDR3 protein. A D gene is named only where the DNA matches it firmly. The size field is filled for only some rows; it gives once, few, many or a size class.

abundance: NA
d_gene: NA
j_gene: TRBJ2-5
v_gene: TRBV30
CDR3aa: CAWSVNWEQYF

abundance: NA
d_gene: NA
j_gene: TRBJ1-1
v_gene: TRBV2
CDR3aa: CASIPGEAFF

abundance: NA
d_gene: TRBD2
j_gene: TRBJ2-2
v_gene: TRBV27
CDR3aa: CASSLGLAGWGTGELFF

abundance: NA
d_gene: NA
j_gene: TRBJ1-2
v_gene: TRBV5-4
CDR3aa: CASSRGPEDSYGYTF

abundance: NA
d_gene: NA
j_gene: TRBJ1-1
v_gene: TRBV6-5
CDR3aa: CASMEGPDTEAFF

abundance: once
d_gene: TRBD1
j_gene: TRBJ2-7
v_gene: TRBV5-6
CDR3aa: CASSLAGQGSYEQYF

abundance: NA
d_gene: TRBD2
j_gene: TRBJ2-3
v_gene: TRBV7-9
CDR3aa: CASSSTSPGGEPSTDTQYF

abundance: NA
d_gene: TRBD1
j_gene: TRBJ2-5
v_gene: TRBV4-1
CDR3aa: CASSQNRDSPQYF

abundance: NA
d_gene: NA
j_gene: TRBJ2-7
v_gene: TRBV6-1
CDR3aa: CASSESRDHEQYF

abundance: NA
d_gene: TRBD2
j_gene: TRBJ2-5
v_gene: TRBV2
CDR3aa: CASSADWGLAGEKTQYF

abundance: NA
d_gene: NA
j_gene: TRBJ2-1
v_gene: TRBV14
CDR3aa: CASSLQGTSRDEQFF

abundance: NA
d_gene: NA
j_gene: TRBJ2-7
v_gene: TRBV9
CDR3aa: CASSVEVNSYEQYF

abundance: NA
d_gene: TRBD2
j_gene: TRBJ2-1
v_gene: TRBV19
CDR3aa: CASRTSGENEQFF

abundance: NA
d_gene: NA
j_gene: TRBJ2-7
v_gene: TRBV2
CDR3aa: CASSDRDTEQYF

abundance: NA
d_gene: NA
j_gene: TRBJ2-5
v_gene: TRBV4-1
CDR3aa: CASSQESGVGETQYF

abundance: NA
d_gene: NA
j_gene: TRBJ2-1
v_gene: TRBV6-1
CDR3aa: CASSEGWERDEQFF

abundance: NA
d_gene: TRBD1
j_gene: TRBJ2-7
v_gene: TRBV29-1
CDR3aa: CSARDSLNDEQYF

abundance: NA
d_gene: NA
j_gene: TRBJ2-2
v_gene: TRBV27
CDR3aa: CASSFGSFTGELFF

abundance: once
d_gene: TRBD2
j_gene: TRBJ2-7
v_gene: TRBV7-2
CDR3aa: CASSWEVAGGPLGEQYF

abundance: NA
d_gene: NA
j_gene: TRBJ2-7
v_gene: TRBV7-2
CDR3aa: CASSQGQAAYEQYF

abundance: NA
d_gene: TRBD1
j_gene: TRBJ1-2
v_gene: TRBV27
CDR3aa: CASSPGQGYGYTF

abundance: NA
d_gene: TRBD2
j_gene: TRBJ2-3
v_gene: TRBV19
CDR3aa: CASSIGAGGPTDTQYF

abundance: NA
d_gene: TRBD1
j_gene: TRBJ2-3
v_gene: TRBV25-1
CDR3aa: CASSERDREIDTQYF

abundance: NA
d_gene: TRBD1
j_gene: TRBJ1-2
v_gene: TRBV29-1
CDR3aa: CSVEGDRSLYGYTF

abundance: NA
d_gene: NA
j_gene: TRBJ2-1
v_gene: TRBV27
CDR3aa: CASSYGSGEQFF

abundance: once
d_gene: NA
j_gene: TRBJ1-1
v_gene: TRBV5-6
CDR3aa: CASSLGHYTEAFF

abundance: NA
d_gene: NA
j_gene: TRBJ2-7
v_gene: TRBV5-1
CDR3aa: CASSLDWGVSYEQYF

abundance: many
d_gene: NA
j_gene: TRBJ2-7
v_gene: TRBV14
CDR3aa: CASSQDWEYEQYF

abundance: NA
d_gene: NA
j_gene: TRBJ2-7
v_gene: TRBV9
CDR3aa: CASSPLPGESYEQYF

abundance: NA
d_gene: TRBD1
j_gene: TRBJ2-4
v_gene: TRBV23-1
CDR3aa: CASSQSYPGQGAVLAKNIQYF

abundance: NA
d_gene: TRBD2
j_gene: TRBJ2-7
v_gene: TRBV6-5
CDR3aa: CASSGLAGYYEQYF

abundance: NA
d_gene: TRBD1
j_gene: TRBJ1-4
v_gene: TRBV19
CDR3aa: CASSNITGTGEEKLFF

abundance: NA
d_gene: NA
j_gene: TRBJ1-1
v_gene: TRBV10-3
CDR3aa: CAINQGGRNTEAFF

abundance: once
d_gene: NA
j_gene: TRBJ2-7
v_gene: TRBV5-5
CDR3aa: CASSSITGARGYEQYF

abundance: NA
d_gene: TRBD2
j_gene: TRBJ2-3
v_gene: TRBV5-6
CDR3aa: CASSLLLAGSTDTQYF

abundance: NA
d_gene: TRBD2
j_gene: TRBJ2-5
v_gene: TRBV9
CDR3aa: CASSVGLAGAAETQYF

abundance: NA
d_gene: NA
j_gene: NA
v_gene: TRBV5-1
CDR3aa: CASAPTVETYEQYF

abundance: NA
d_gene: NA
j_gene: TRBJ2-7
v_gene: TRBV7-9
CDR3aa: CASSLLGAGSIEQYF

abundance: NA
d_gene: TRBD2
j_gene: TRBJ2-1
v_gene: TRBV7-3
CDR3aa: CASSLNFGGLAGDEQFF

abundance: NA
d_gene: NA
j_gene: TRBJ2-1
v_gene: TRBV4-2
CDR3aa: CASSQWAGNEQFF

abundance: NA
d_gene: TRBD1
j_gene: TRBJ1-5
v_gene: TRBV2
CDR3aa: CASRNRGEFQPQHF

abundance: NA
d_gene: NA
j_gene: TRBJ1-4
v_gene: TRBV19
CDR3aa: CASSQDLANEKLFF

abundance: NA
d_gene: NA
j_gene: TRBJ2-7
v_gene: TRBV27
CDR3aa: CASSPAAVSYEQYF

abundance: NA
d_gene: NA
j_gene: TRBJ2-1
v_gene: TRBV28
CDR3aa: CASSSQRVYNEQFF

abundance: NA
d_gene: NA
j_gene: TRBJ2-2
v_gene: TRBV19
CDR3aa: CASSIDFSGWTGELFF

abundance: NA
d_gene: TRBD1
j_gene: TRBJ2-5
v_gene: TRBV7-7
CDR3aa: CASSSGQTMQETQYF

abundance: many
d_gene: TRBD1
j_gene: TRBJ1-1
v_gene: TRBV30
CDR3aa: CAWTPGGAEAFF

abundance: NA
d_gene: NA
j_gene: TRBJ2-5
v_gene: TRBV11-3
CDR3aa: CASSRPGILETQYF

abundance: NA
d_gene: NA
j_gene: TRBJ1-4
v_gene: TRBV27
CDR3aa: CASGRELDTTNEKLFF

abundance: NA
d_gene: NA
j_gene: TRBJ2-7
v_gene: TRBV9
CDR3aa: CASSAEGGPYYEQYF

abundance: NA
d_gene: NA
j_gene: TRBJ1-1
v_gene: TRBV7-9
CDR3aa: CASSPPDRPEAFF

abundance: NA
d_gene: NA
j_gene: TRBJ1-1
v_gene: TRBV7-8
CDR3aa: CASRAGRNTEAFF

abundance: NA
d_gene: TRBD2
j_gene: TRBJ2-7
v_gene: TRBV13
CDR3aa: CASRSGGAVYEQYF

abundance: NA
d_gene: TRBD1
j_gene: TRBJ2-1
v_gene: TRBV15
CDR3aa: CATRQGANEQFF

abundance: NA
d_gene: TRBD1
j_gene: TRBJ2-3
v_gene: TRBV29-1
CDR3aa: CSVDGTGRGTDTQYF

abundance: NA
d_gene: TRBD1
j_gene: TRBJ2-5
v_gene: TRBV9
CDR3aa: CASSRTGHQETQYF

abundance: NA
d_gene: NA
j_gene: TRBJ1-1
v_gene: TRBV27
CDR3aa: CASSNIYGTEAFF